This entry concerns a single T cell receptor beta chain. Its recognized antigen is unknown. No quality values exist for individual bases; no much larger clone is one base distant. The V end loses 7 bases and the J end loses 1 base, and a stretch of 10 bases separates them. From its cysteine to its phenylalanine, the CDR3 spans 13 amino acids. The kept DNA is CDR3 alone, 39 bases in frame from the first base. The sample is drawn from a study of control samples from healthy donors and cancer patients (dated by TCRdb to the early 2020s). Libraries were made using the immunoSEQ multiplex PCR assay. TCRdb stores this immuneACCESS table with in-frame sequences only. Part of the clones is absent; in the studies checked, under half of the shortfall reflects unresolved V genes, and no reason is known for the rest. This sample has about 61,000 clones in its table, and roughly 90% of those were observed once. The ten biggest clones cover nearly 6% of the sample.

Material: PBMCs. The chain was built from TRBV12-3 or TRBV12-4 and TRBJ1-2, with the D segment identity uncertain. The receptor was derived from a man aged 55 to 70 with colorectal cancer. The bases are TGTGCCAGCACCTCCACAGATAACTATGGCTACACCTTC. The resulting protein is CASTSTDNYGYTF.